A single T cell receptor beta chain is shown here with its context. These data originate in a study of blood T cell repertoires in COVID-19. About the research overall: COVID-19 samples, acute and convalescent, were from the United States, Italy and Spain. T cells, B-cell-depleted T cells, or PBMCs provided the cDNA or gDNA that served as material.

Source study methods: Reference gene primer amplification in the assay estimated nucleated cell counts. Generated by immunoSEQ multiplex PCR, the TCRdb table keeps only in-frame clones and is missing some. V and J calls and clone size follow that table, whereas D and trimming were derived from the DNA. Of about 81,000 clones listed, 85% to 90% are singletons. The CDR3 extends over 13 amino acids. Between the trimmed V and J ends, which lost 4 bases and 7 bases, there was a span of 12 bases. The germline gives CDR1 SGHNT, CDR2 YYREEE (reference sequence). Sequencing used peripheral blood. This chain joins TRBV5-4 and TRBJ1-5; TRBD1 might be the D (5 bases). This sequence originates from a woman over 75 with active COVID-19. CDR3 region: CASSQDSNQPQHF. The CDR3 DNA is TGTGCCAGCAGCCAAGACAGTAACCAGCCCCAGCATTTT.